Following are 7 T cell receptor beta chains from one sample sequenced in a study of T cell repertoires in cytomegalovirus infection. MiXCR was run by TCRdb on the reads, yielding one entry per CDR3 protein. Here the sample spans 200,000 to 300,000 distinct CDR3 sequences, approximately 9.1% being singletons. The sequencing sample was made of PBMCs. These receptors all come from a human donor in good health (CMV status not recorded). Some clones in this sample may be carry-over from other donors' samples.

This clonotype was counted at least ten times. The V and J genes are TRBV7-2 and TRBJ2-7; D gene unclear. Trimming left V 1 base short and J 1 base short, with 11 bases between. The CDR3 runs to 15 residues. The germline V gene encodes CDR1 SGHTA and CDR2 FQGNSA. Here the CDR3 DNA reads TGTGCCAGCAGCTTAGGAGGTTACATGTCCTACGAGCAGTACTTC. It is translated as CASSLGGYMSYEQYF.

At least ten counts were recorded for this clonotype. This CDR3 reads CASSYSRPRSHEQYF. For the CDR3, the DNA is TGTGCCAGCAGTTACTCCCGGCCGAGATCCCACGAGCAGTACTTC. The V and J genes are TRBV6-5 and TRBJ2-7, with no clear D. V shed 0 bases and J shed 5 bases, with 14 bases lying between them. Germline loops: CDR1 MNHEY, CDR2 SVGAGI. This CDR3 is built from 15 residues.

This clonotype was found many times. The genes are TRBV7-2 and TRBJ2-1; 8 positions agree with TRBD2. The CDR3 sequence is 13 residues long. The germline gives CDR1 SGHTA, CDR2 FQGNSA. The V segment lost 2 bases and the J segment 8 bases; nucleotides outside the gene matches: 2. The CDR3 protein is CASSLPGRDEQFF. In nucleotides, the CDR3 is TGTGCCAGCAGCTTACCCGGGAGGGATGAGCAGTTCTTC.

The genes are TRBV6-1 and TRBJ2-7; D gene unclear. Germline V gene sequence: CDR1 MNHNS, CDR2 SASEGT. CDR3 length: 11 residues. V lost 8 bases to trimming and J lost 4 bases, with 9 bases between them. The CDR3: CASRDQYEQYF. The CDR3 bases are TGTGCCAGCCGCGACCAATACGAGCAGTACTTC.

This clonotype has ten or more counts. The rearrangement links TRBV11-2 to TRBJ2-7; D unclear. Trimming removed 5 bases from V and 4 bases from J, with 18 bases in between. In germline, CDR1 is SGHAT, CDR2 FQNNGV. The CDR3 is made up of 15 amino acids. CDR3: CASSLSQVSGYEQYF. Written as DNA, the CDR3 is TGTGCCAGCAGCCTAAGCCAGGTGTCTGGGTACGAGCAGTACTTC.

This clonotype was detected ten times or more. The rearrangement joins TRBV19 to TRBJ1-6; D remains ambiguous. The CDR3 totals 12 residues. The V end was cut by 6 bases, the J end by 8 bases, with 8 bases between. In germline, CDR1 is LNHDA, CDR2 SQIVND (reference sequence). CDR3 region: CASRGGDSPLHF. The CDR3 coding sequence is TGTGCCAGTAGGGGCGGGGATTCACCCCTCCACTTT.

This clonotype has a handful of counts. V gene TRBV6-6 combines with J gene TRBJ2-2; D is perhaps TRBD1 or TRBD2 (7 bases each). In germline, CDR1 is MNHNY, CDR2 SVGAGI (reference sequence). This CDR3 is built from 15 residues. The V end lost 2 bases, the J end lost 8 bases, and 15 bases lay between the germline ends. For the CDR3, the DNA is TGTGCCAGCAGTTACCTCAGGGAGGGGGCTGGGGAGCTGTTTTTT. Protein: CASSYLREGAGELFF.